These 27 T cell receptor beta chains originate from one sample sequenced in a study of glioma-infiltrating T cells. Amplification of TCR alpha and beta CDR3 regions from RNA used iRepertoire nested multiplex PCR. TCRdb re-called the multiplex PCR reads through MiXCR, storing one row per CDR3 protein. In the table there are 300,000 to 450,000 distinct CDR3 sequences, 35% to 45% of which are singletons. The sequencing sample was made of glioma tissue, nonneoplastic brain tissue, or PBMCs (not recorded which). These receptors were taken from a human donor with low-grade glioma or glioblastoma, undergoing nonglioma brain surgery, or in good health (not recorded which).

Comment on this clonotype: Relative to the germline gene, one junction end is altered; a read error may explain this. This chain joins TRBV20-1 and TRBJ2-3; 8 bases map to TRBD2. There are 14 residues in the CDR3. Germline V CDR1 and CDR2: DFQATT, SNEGSKA (reference sequence). CDR3 coding DNA: TGCAGTGCTACCAGCGGGAGAGGAACAGATACGCACTATTTT. Amino acids: CSATSGRGTDTHYF.

The rearrangement links TRBV14 to TRBJ1-1; a weak D match, TRBD1 (5 bases). The CDR3 length is 13 residues. V was shortened by 1 base and J by 10 bases, with 13 bases between the two germline ends. Looked up from germline, CDR1 is SGHDN and CDR2 is FVKESK. This CDR3 reads CASSQVGDVGAFF. Here the CDR3 DNA reads TGTGCCAGCAGCCAAGTAGGGGACGTCGGAGCTTTCTTT.

This clonotype occurred many times. The V gene is TRBV15, the J gene TRBJ1-6, with D tentatively TRBD1 (6 bases). Looked up from germline, CDR1 is LNHNV and CDR2 is YYDKDF (reference sequence). Trimming removed 5 bases at V and 14 bases at J, with 19 bases between. The CDR3 extends over 14 amino acids. As DNA, the CDR3 is TGTGCCACCAGCGAACGGGACACCCAGCGGACCCTCCACTTT. This gives the protein CATSERDTQRTLHF.

Comment on this clonotype: It may be a read error: a sequence one base away is much more abundant. CDR3 in DNA: TGTGCCAGCAGACGGCTTCATACTGAAGCTTCCTTT. Translation gives CASRRLHTEASF. The chain couples TRBV27 to TRBJ1-1; D call uncertain. This CDR3 region has 12 residues. Germline V gene sequence: CDR1 MNHEY, CDR2 SMNVEV (reference sequence).

This clonotype has only a few counts. This chain uses TRBV7-6 with TRBJ2-7, with 10 positions matching TRBD2. V was pared by 4 bases and J by 1 base, with 4 bases of the junction left unmatched. The CDR3 is 15 residues long. CDR1 and CDR2 from the germline V gene are SGHVS and FNYEAQ. This CDR3 reads CASSWTSGWSYEQYF. CDR3 nucleotide sequence: TGTGCCAGCAGCTGGACTAGCGGATGGTCCTACGAGCAGTACTTC.

A note on this clonotype: A read error may explain this, as a much larger clone is one base away. V usage is TRBV27 and J usage is TRBJ2-7; TRBD1 is a possible D gene (5 bases). CDR1 is MNHEY, CDR2 SMNVEV, per germline (reference sequence). The CDR3 covers 13 residues. Here the CDR3 reads CASSSDTGYEQHF. The CDR3 DNA follows: TGTGCCAGCAGTTCGGACACTGGCTACGAGCAGCACTTC.

V usage is TRBV19 and J usage is TRBJ1-2, with D maybe TRBD1 (6 bases). This CDR3 comprises 13 residues. V gave up 3 bases and J gave up 3 bases, with 8 bases separating them. Germline values: CDR1 LNHDA, CDR2 SQIVND (reference sequence). Here the CDR3 DNA reads TGTGCCAGTAGTATCAACAGGGACTATGGCTACACCTTC. Translation gives CASSINRDYGYTF.

The chain couples TRBV7-9 to TRBJ2-1, with a possible D match to TRBD2 (6 bases). The CDR3 has 15 amino acids. Deletions cut 8 bases from V and 6 bases from J, with 20 bases between. The germline gives CDR1 SEHNR, CDR2 FQNEAQ (reference sequence). This CDR3 is CASFRFGGLGNEQFF. The CDR3 nucleotides are TGTGCCAGCTTCAGATTTGGAGGGTTGGGCAATGAGCAGTTCTTC. Full variable domain (rest looked up from reference TRBV7-9 and TRBJ2-1): DTGVSQNPRHKITKRGQNVTFRCDPISEHNRLYWYRQTLGQGPEFLTYFQNEAQLEKSRLLSDRFSAERPKGSFSTLEIQRTEQGDSAMYLCASFRFGGLGNEQFFGPGTRLTVL.

The chain employs TRBV20-1 and TRBJ2-5; 8 bases fit TRBD2. V shed 4 bases, J shed 5 bases, and the junction held 3 bases outside the gene matches. The CDR3 totals 12 residues. The germline V gene has CDR1 DFQATT and CDR2 SNEGSKA (reference sequence). The CDR3 coding sequence is TGCAGTGCTAAGGGACTAGGCGAGACCCAGTACTTC. Translated: CSAKGLGETQYF.

There are many counts of this clonotype. This chain joins TRBV20-1 and TRBJ2-3, with D possibly matching TRBD1 (5 bases). The CDR3 length is 16 residues. The V gene's germline CDR1 is DFQATT and CDR2 SNEGSKA (reference sequence). Trimming stripped 5 bases from V and 0 bases from J, with 18 bases between. CDR3 sequence: CSADPAEAGSTDTQYF. For the CDR3, the DNA is TGCAGTGCTGACCCCGCCGAGGCAGGGAGCACAGATACGCAGTATTTT.

The rearrangement joins TRBV7-9 to TRBJ1-1, with unresolved D. The CDR3 is made up of 13 amino acids. Looked up from germline, CDR1 is SEHNR and CDR2 is FQNEAQ (reference sequence). The germline V and J ends were trimmed by 5 bases and 4 bases, with 11 bases remaining between them. CDR3 DNA: TGTGCCAGCAGCGCCCCGGCCCTCACTGAAGCTTTCTTT. The encoded protein is CASSAPALTEAFF.

As regards this clonotype: This may arise from a read error, as a much more abundant clone is one base away. V gene TRBV5-1 combines with J gene TRBJ2-3, with D tentatively TRBD2 (6 bases). Germline CDR1 reads SGHRS; CDR2 reads YFSETQ. This CDR3 is built from 15 residues. CDR3 nucleotide sequence: TGCGCCAGCAGCTTTGGTGGGGGAGGCGGCGATACGAAGTATTTT. This gives the protein CASSFGGGGGDTKYF.

The chain recombines TRBV2 with TRBJ1-2; no clear D gene. V lost 1 base to trimming and J lost 3 bases, with 9 bases between them. Germline CDR1 and CDR2: SNHLY and FYNNEI. The CDR3 has 14 residues. The CDR3 region is CASSEDPRYYGYTF. The CDR3 DNA reads as TGTGCCAGCAGTGAAGATCCACGGTACTATGGCTACACCTTC.

The table lists this clonotype with many counts. The rearrangement joins TRBV6-5 to TRBJ2-1; D uncertain. CDR1 is MNHEY, CDR2 SVGAGI, per germline. V dropped 2 bases and J dropped 0 bases, with 8 bases sitting between them. CDR3 size: 15 residues. The CDR3 sequence: CASSYQVTSYNEQFF. The CDR3 DNA reads as TGTGCCAGCAGTTACCAGGTCACCTCCTACAATGAGCAGTTCTTC.

This clonotype showed up just a few times. The chain combines TRBV7-9 with TRBJ2-7, with D unresolved. Trimming cost V 8 bases and J 6 bases, with 23 bases left between them. This CDR3 comprises 15 residues. CDR1 is SEHNR and CDR2 is FQNEAQ in the germline V gene (reference sequence). The CDR3 loop is CASSSPVAVGVEQYF. The CDR3 DNA is TGTGCCAGCTCCTCCCCGGTGGCCGTTGGGGTCGAGCAGTACTTC.

V usage is TRBV19 and J usage is TRBJ2-3; no definite D call. This CDR3 is built from 11 residues. Germline V CDR1 and CDR2: LNHDA, SQIVND (reference sequence). The V and J ends lost 9 bases and 6 bases respectively, with 10 bases between them. DNA of the CDR3: TGTGCCAGCAATGGGTTTGATACGCAGTATTTT. Translating gives CASNGFDTQYF.

The V and J genes are TRBV7-2 and TRBJ2-2, with unresolved D. Trimming shortened V by 7 bases and J by 5 bases, and 14 bases separated the two germline ends. Germline V gene lookup returns CDR1 SGHTA and CDR2 FQGNSA. This CDR3 has 14 residues. In DNA form, the CDR3 reads TGTGCCAGCATCCTACGAGGTGGGACCGGGGAGCTGTTTTTT. It translates to CASILRGGTGELFF.

Points on this clonotype: A much larger clonotype is one base distant, so this may be a read error. This chain uses TRBV6-2 or TRBV6-3 with TRBJ2-5, with TRBD2 as a possible D gene (5 bases). The CDR3 loop spans 15 amino acids. Looked up from germline, CDR1 is MNHEY and CDR2 is SVGEGT. This CDR3 reads CASSPWGAKQETKYF. The CDR3 region has the DNA TGTGCCAGCAGCCCGTGGGGAGCAAAGCAAGAGACCAAGTACTTC.

This clonotype was seen a few times. This rearrangement joins TRBV11-3 to TRBJ1-1, with a weak D call TRBD1 (5 bases). CDR3 length: 13 residues. Germline V lookup: CDR1 SGHNT, CDR2 YENEEA. The V end was cut by 5 bases, the J end by 3 bases, with 10 bases between. CDR3: CASSRFRDTEAFF. The DNA of the CDR3 is TGTGCCAGCAGCCGATTCAGGGACACTGAAGCTTTCTTT. Drawing the rest from reference TRBV11-3 and TRBJ1-1, the complete variable domain is EAGVVQSPRYKIIEKKQPVAFWCNPISGHNTLYWYLQNLGQGPELLIRYENEEAVDDSQLPKDRFSAERLKGVDSTLKIQPAELGDSAVYLCASSRFRDTEAFFGQGTRLTVV.

The V and J genes are TRBV28 and TRBJ2-1; possibly TRBD1 for D (6 bases). The CDR3 covers 17 residues. V dropped 6 bases and J dropped 2 bases, with 20 bases sitting between them. Germline V gene lookup returns CDR1 MDHEN and CDR2 SYDVKM. The CDR3 is CASSRRTEDVPYNEQFF. CDR3 bases: TGTGCCAGCAGCCGCCGGACAGAGGACGTCCCCTACAATGAGCAGTTCTTC.

Comment on this clonotype: This may stem from a read error, because a much larger clone lies one nucleotide away. The rearrangement links TRBV24-1 to TRBJ1-1; D gene ambiguous. The CDR3 is made up of 12 amino acids. Germline V lookup: CDR1 KGHDR, CDR2 SFDVKD. The CDR3 DNA reads TGTGCCACCAGTGACGGGAACGCTGAAGCTTTCTTT. It yields the protein CATSDGNAEAFF.

The chain uses TRBV6-9 and TRBJ2-6; D tentatively reads TRBD1 or TRBD2 (5 bases each). V was trimmed by 3 bases and J by 0 bases, leaving 24 bases between them. This CDR3 has 21 amino acids. Germline loops: CDR1 MNHGY, CDR2 SVAAGI. The CDR3 loop is CASSYPGLPKGDHSGANVLTF. DNA for the CDR3: TGTGCCAGCAGTTACCCCGGACTCCCCAAAGGGGACCACTCTGGGGCCAACGTCCTGACTTTC.

DNA of the CDR3: TGTGCCAGCAGTTTGCCCCCAGGGCAGAGGACTGAAGCTTTCTTT. It codes for CASSLPPGQRTEAFF. The J gene is TRBJ1-1, the V gene TRBV28, with TRBD1 as a possible D gene (5 bases). Germline CDR1 and CDR2: MDHEN and SYDVKM. Trimming cost V 3 bases and J 5 bases, with 16 bases left between them. The CDR3 sequence is 15 residues long.

This clonotype showed up just a few times. This rearrangement joins TRBV18 to TRBJ1-2, with no clear D. CDR3 length: 13 amino acids. V lost 4 bases and J 5 bases, leaving 11 bases between the germline ends. CDR1 KGHSH and CDR2 LQKENI come from the germline V gene. The CDR3 sequence is CASSRPSVYGYTF. The CDR3 region has the DNA TGTGCCAGCTCACGGCCAAGTGTTTATGGCTACACCTTC.

The sample holds many counts of this clonotype. This chain connects TRBV20-1 to TRBJ2-6, with 8 bases fitting TRBD1. V dropped 3 bases and J dropped 4; count of bases not matched to a gene: 2. This CDR3 is built from 14 residues. Germline CDR1 is DFQATT and CDR2 is SNEGSKA (reference sequence). The CDR3 DNA sequence: TGCAGTGCTAGGGACAGGGTCGGGGCCAACGTCCTGACTTTC. Translated: CSARDRVGANVLTF.

In this sample, this clonotype turned up a few times. The J gene is TRBJ1-2, the V gene TRBV6-6; 7 bases align to TRBD1. Trimming took 0 bases from V and 0 from J; bases not matched to a gene: 10. The CDR3 is 18 residues long. CDR1 is MNHNY and CDR2 is SVGAGI in the germline V gene (reference sequence). CDR3 loop: CASSYSPPPTGTNYGYTF. The CDR3 bases are TGTGCCAGCAGTTACTCGCCCCCCCCGACAGGGACTAACTATGGCTACACCTTC.

For this clonotype: This may arise from a read error, as a much more abundant clone is one base away. This rearrangement joins TRBV27 to TRBJ2-7; 7 bases match TRBD1. The J call may be incorrect, as the DNA end agrees better with TRBJ2-1. CDR3 length: 12 residues. CDR1 and CDR2 (germline): MNHEY, SMNVEV (reference sequence). The CDR3 here is CATRDRTHEQFF. In DNA, the CDR3 is TGTGCCACCCGGGACAGAACCCACGAGCAGTTCTTC.